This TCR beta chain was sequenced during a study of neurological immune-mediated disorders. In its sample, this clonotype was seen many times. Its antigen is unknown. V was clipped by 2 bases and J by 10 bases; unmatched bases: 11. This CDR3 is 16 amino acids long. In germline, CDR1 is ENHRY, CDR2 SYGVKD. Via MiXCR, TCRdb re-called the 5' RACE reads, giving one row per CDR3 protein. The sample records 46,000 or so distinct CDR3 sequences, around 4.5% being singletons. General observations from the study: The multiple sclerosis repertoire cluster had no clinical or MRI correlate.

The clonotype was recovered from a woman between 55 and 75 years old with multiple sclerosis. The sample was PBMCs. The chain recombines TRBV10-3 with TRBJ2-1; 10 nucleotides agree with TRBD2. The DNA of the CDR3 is TGTGCCATCAGTGAGGGTCTACTAGCGGGGAACGGCGAGCAGTTCTTC. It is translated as CAISEGLLAGNGEQFF.